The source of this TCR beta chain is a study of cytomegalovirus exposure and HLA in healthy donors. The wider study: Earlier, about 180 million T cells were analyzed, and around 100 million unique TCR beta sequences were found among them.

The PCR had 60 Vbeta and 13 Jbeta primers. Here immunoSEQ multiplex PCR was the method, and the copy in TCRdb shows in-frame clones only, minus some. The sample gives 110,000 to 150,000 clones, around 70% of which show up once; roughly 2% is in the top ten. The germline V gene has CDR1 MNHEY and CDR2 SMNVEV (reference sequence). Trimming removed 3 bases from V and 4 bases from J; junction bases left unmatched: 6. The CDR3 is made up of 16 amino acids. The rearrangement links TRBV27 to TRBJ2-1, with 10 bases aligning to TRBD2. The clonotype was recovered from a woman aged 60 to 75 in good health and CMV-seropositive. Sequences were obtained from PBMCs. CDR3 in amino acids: CASSFFGTSAYNEQFF. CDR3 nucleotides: TGTGCCAGCAGTTTCTTCGGGACTAGCGCATACAATGAGCAGTTCTTC.